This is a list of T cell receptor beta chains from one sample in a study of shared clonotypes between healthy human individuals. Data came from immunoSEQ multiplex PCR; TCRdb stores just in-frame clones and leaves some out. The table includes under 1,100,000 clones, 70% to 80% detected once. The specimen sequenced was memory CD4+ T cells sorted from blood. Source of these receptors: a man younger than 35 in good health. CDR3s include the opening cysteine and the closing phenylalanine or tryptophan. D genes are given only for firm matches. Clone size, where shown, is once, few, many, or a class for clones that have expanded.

CASSPSQGGARNEQYF TGTGCCAGCTCACCGTCTCAGGGGGGGGCTAGGAACGAGCAGTACTTC NA TRBJ2-7 TRBV18 NA
CASHTGTGERGGYTF TGTGCCAGCCACACCGGGACAGGGGAGCGCGGTGGCTACACCTTC NA TRBJ1-2 TRBV6-1 TRBD1
CASKGLRGDGGSDTQYF TGCGCCAGCAAGGGGTTGAGGGGAGATGGTGGGTCAGATACGCAGTATTTT NA TRBJ2-3 TRBV5-1 NA
CSVLEANTGELFF TGCAGCGTTTTAGAAGCGAACACCGGGGAGCTGTTTTTT NA TRBJ2-2 TRBV29-1 NA
CASSSTGTESYEQYF TGTGCCAGCAGCTCTACCGGGACAGAGTCCTACGAGCAGTACTTC NA TRBJ2-7 TRBV11-2 TRBD1
CASSLAVGRGETQYF TGCGCCAGCAGCTTGGCCGTGGGGAGAGGAGAGACCCAGTACTTC NA TRBJ2-5 TRBV5-1 NA
CASSSGTRREAFF TGTGCCAGCAGTTCGGGGACCCGAAGAGAAGCTTTCTTT NA TRBJ1-1 TRBV27 NA
CASSLQGYTEAFF TGTGCCAGCAGCTTACAGGGATACACTGAAGCTTTCTTT NA TRBJ1-1 TRBV7-2 NA
CASSLRVFAGGNYNEQFF TGTGCCAGCAGCTTACGGGTGTTCGCGGGAGGGAATTACAATGAGCAGTTCTTC NA TRBJ2-1 TRBV11-2 TRBD2
CASSSSSVLPGQGGYTF TGTGCCAGCAGCTCTTCTTCAGTCCTTCCGGGACAGGGCGGCTACACCTTC NA TRBJ1-2 TRBV11-2 TRBD1
CASSFNTGDGYTF TGCGCCAGCAGCTTTAATACAGGGGATGGCTACACCTTC few TRBJ1-2 TRBV5-1 TRBD1
CASSPDRAGWGNEQFF TGTGCCAGCTCACCAGACCGGGCAGGGTGGGGAAATGAGCAGTTCTTC NA TRBJ2-1 TRBV18 NA
CASSLDRAGGGYTF TGTGCCAGCAGCTTAGATCGGGCCGGGGGAGGCTACACCTTC NA TRBJ1-2 TRBV11-2 NA
CASSIGGRHQETQYF TGTGCCAGTAGTATAGGGGGCAGACACCAAGAGACCCAGTACTTC NA TRBJ2-5 TRBV19 NA
CASSWIARETQYF TGTGCCAGCAGTTGGATAGCCCGGGAGACCCAGTACTTC NA TRBJ2-5 TRBV6-6 NA
CASTLGLAGVRGGEQFF TGTGCCTCGACCTTGGGACTAGCGGGAGTTAGAGGAGGGGAGCAGTTCTTC NA TRBJ2-1 TRBV30 TRBD2
CASSPAGAAGTEAFF TGTGCCAGCAGCCCCGCGGGGGCGGCGGGCACTGAAGCTTTCTTT few TRBJ1-1 TRBV28 NA
CASSAGQGSTEAFF TGTGCCAGCAGCGCCGGACAGGGGAGCACTGAAGCTTTCTTT NA TRBJ1-1 TRBV9 TRBD1
CASSLDSGSGNTIYF TGTGCCAGCAGCTTAGATTCCGGCTCTGGAAACACCATATATTTT NA TRBJ1-3 TRBV11-2 NA
CASRTFRTEAFF TGTGCCAGTAGGACCTTCCGCACTGAAGCTTTCTTT NA TRBJ1-1 TRBV19 NA
CASSLGGIQFF TGTGCCAGCAGTCTGGGGGGTATTCAGTTCTTC few TRBJ2-1 TRBV2 NA
CASSQRTGPQETQYF TGTGCCAGCAGCCAAAGGACAGGACCGCAAGAGACCCAGTACTTC many TRBJ2-5 TRBV4-2 TRBD1
CASSRDSFRYEQYF TGTGCCAGCAGCCGGGACAGTTTCCGCTACGAGCAGTACTTC NA TRBJ2-7 TRBV6-5 TRBD1
CASSLVSGELFF TGTGCCAGCAGCTTAGTGTCCGGGGAGCTGTTTTTT NA TRBJ2-2 TRBV7-8 NA
CASTLGQSNSPLHF TGTGCCAGTACATTAGGACAGTCCAATTCACCCCTCCACTTT few TRBJ1-6 TRBV19 NA
CASSESLGGGQETQYF TGCGCCAGCAGTGAGTCGTTGGGCGGGGGGCAAGAGACCCAGTACTTC NA TRBJ2-5 TRBV10-1 TRBD2
CASSQDLTPSYEQYF TGCGCCAGCAGCCAAGATCTGACACCCTCCTACGAGCAGTACTTC many TRBJ2-7 TRBV4-1 NA
CASSLGRGWNSNQPQHF TGTGCCAGCAGCTTGGGCAGGGGGTGGAATAGCAATCAGCCCCAGCATTTT NA TRBJ1-5 TRBV5-6 TRBD1
CASSYSTLGVGSQYF TGTGCCAGCAGTTACTCGACCCTGGGGGTTGGGTCGCAGTATTTT NA TRBJ2-3 TRBV6-5 NA
CASSTKDRSGYTF TGTGCCAGCAGCACAAAAGACAGGTCTGGCTACACCTTC NA TRBJ1-2 TRBV9 NA
CASSLVSGAIYEQYF TGTGCCAGCAGCTTAGTGAGCGGGGCTATCTACGAGCAGTACTTC NA TRBJ2-7 TRBV7-9 TRBD2
CASSSGTSGYNEQFF TGTGCCAGCAGCTCCGGGACTAGCGGTTACAATGAGCAGTTCTTC NA TRBJ2-1 TRBV7-9 TRBD2
CASSLSARQETQYF TGCGCCAGCAGCTTGTCGGCCCGCCAAGAGACCCAGTACTTC few TRBJ2-5 TRBV5-1 NA
CASSLGTGNGYTF TGTGCCAGCAGTTTGGGGACAGGGAACGGCTACACCTTC NA TRBJ1-2 TRBV28 TRBD1
CASSLVTVSGNTIYF TGTGCCAGCAGCTTGGTGACAGTTTCTGGAAACACCATATATTTT NA TRBJ1-3 TRBV5-6 NA
CASSTSRGSSQPQHF TGTGCCAGCAGTACTTCCAGGGGCTCCAGTCAGCCCCAGCATTTT NA TRBJ1-5 TRBV2 NA
CASSVVGGKATNEKLFF TGTGCCAGCAGCGTAGTCGGCGGAAAAGCGACTAATGAAAAACTGTTTTTT NA TRBJ1-4 TRBV9 NA
CASSLAETGADTQYF TGTGCCAGCAGCTTAGCGGAGACAGGGGCAGATACGCAGTATTTT NA TRBJ2-3 TRBV7-6 TRBD1
CASSLVGEQFF TGTGCCAGCAGCTTAGTGGGTGAGCAGTTCTTC NA TRBJ2-1 TRBV7-8 NA
CSVVLAGAYEQYF TGCAGCGTTGTTTTAGCGGGAGCGTACGAGCAGTACTTC NA TRBJ2-7 TRBV29-1 TRBD2
CASSLRGGTDTQYF TGTGCCAGCAGTTTAAGGGGGGGGACAGATACGCAGTATTTT NA TRBJ2-3 TRBV27 NA
CASSLPGTGGNEQFF TGTGCCAGCAGTCTCCCCGGGACAGGGGGCAATGAGCAGTTCTTC NA TRBJ2-1 TRBV25-1 TRBD1
CASSIAGGAGVNIQYF TGTGCCAGTAGTATAGCGGGTGGAGCGGGAGTTAACATTCAGTACTTC NA TRBJ2-4 TRBV19 TRBD2
CASKGGVGEKLFF TGCGCCAGCAAGGGGGGCGTCGGTGAAAAACTGTTTTTT NA TRBJ1-4 TRBV5-1 NA
CASSLRGHNTEAFF TGTGCCAGCAGCCTCAGGGGGCATAACACTGAAGCTTTCTTT few TRBJ1-1 TRBV13 TRBD1
CATSKRGAAGANVLTF TGTGCCACCAGCAAAAGGGGTGCGGCTGGGGCCAACGTCCTGACTTTC NA TRBJ2-6 TRBV15 NA
CASSLTGESPYEQYF TGTGCCAGCAGCTTAACAGGGGAGTCCCCCTACGAGCAGTACTTC NA TRBJ2-7 TRBV5-5 TRBD1
CSVPWGKGLGGYTF TGCAGCGTCCCCTGGGGGAAGGGCTTAGGTGGCTACACCTTC NA TRBJ1-2 TRBV29-1 NA
CASSESRTISGNEQFF TGCGCCAGCAGTGAGTCCAGGACCATTTCTGGCAATGAGCAGTTCTTC few TRBJ2-1 TRBV10-2 NA
CASRGGQGLSYEQYF TGTGCCAGCAGGGGAGGACAGGGCCTCTCCTACGAGCAGTACTTC NA TRBJ2-7 TRBV6-1 TRBD1
CASSDPGQGNGDTQYF TGTGCCAGCAGTGACCCGGGACAGGGGAACGGAGATACGCAGTATTTT NA TRBJ2-3 TRBV6-1 TRBD1
CASSPQGGWNTEAFF TGTGCCAGCTCACCTCAAGGAGGATGGAACACTGAAGCTTTCTTT NA TRBJ1-1 TRBV18 NA
CASSPGTRQIGEQYF TGTGCCAGCTCACCAGGGACACGGCAAATAGGCGAGCAGTACTTC NA TRBJ2-7 TRBV18 NA
CASSLQTSGNYEQYF TGTGCCAGCAGCTTACAGACTAGCGGAAACTACGAGCAGTACTTC NA TRBJ2-7 TRBV7-8 TRBD2